The 28 T cell receptor beta chains below all came from one sample that was sequenced in a study. Each CDR3 protein gets one entry after TCRdb re-called the RT-PCR reads with MiXCR. The sample contains more than 600,000 distinct CDR3 sequences, over 12% of which appear only once. Sequences were obtained from memory CD4+ T cells from blood. These TCRs come from a female donor in good health, serving as a healthy control.

This clonotype was seen only a few times. This chain links TRBV4-2 with TRBJ1-2, with no clear D. The V and J ends lost 3 bases and 8 bases respectively, with 19 bases between them. CDR3 length: 15 amino acids. Germline loops: CDR1 LGHNA, CDR2 YNFKEQ. Here the CDR3 DNA reads TGTGCCAGCAGCCAGCCGACGGGAGGTTCTGGGGGCTACACCTTC. Its translation is CASSQPTGGSGGYTF.

This clonotype was counted only a few times. The V call is TRBV29-1, the J call TRBJ1-5; D remains ambiguous. Looked up from germline, CDR1 is SQVTM and CDR2 is ANQGSEA. CDR3 length: 13 residues. The CDR3 bases are TGCCCTCCGCCCCTTTTCAGCAATCAGCCCCAGCATTTT. Its protein is CPPPLFSNQPQHF.

The chain uses TRBV7-6 and TRBJ2-3; D may be TRBD2 (5 bases). The CDR3 consists of 16 residues. CDR1 and CDR2 (germline): SGHVS, FNYEAQ. V lost 4 bases to trimming and J lost 1 base, with 15 bases between them. CDR3 region: CASSSGKPVGTDTQYF. Written as DNA, the CDR3 is TGTGCCAGCAGCTCCGGGAAGCCGGTGGGCACAGATACGCAGTATTTT.

The chain employs TRBV10-3 and TRBJ2-5; TRBD2 matches 8 bases. The ends lost 2 bases at V and 4 bases at J; junction bases unmatched: 0. The CDR3 extends over 13 amino acids. Germline V gives CDR1 ENHRY, CDR2 SYGVKD. The CDR3 region is CAISEGLAETQYF. CDR3 in DNA: TGTGCCATCAGTGAGGGACTAGCAGAGACCCAGTACTTC.

In its sample, this clonotype was seen a few times. The gene calls are TRBV10-3 and TRBJ1-1; 7 bases agree with TRBD1. CDR1 ENHRY and CDR2 SYGVKD come from the germline V gene. V shed 7 bases and J 4 bases; nucleotides not matched to a gene: 9. The CDR3 runs to 14 residues. CDR3 amino acids: CAITLGGSGTEAFF. The CDR3 DNA reads as TGTGCCATCACTTTAGGGGGCTCGGGCACTGAAGCTTTCTTT.

This clonotype has a count of ten or more. This sequence joins TRBV5-1 and TRBJ1-2; possible D gene TRBD1, 6 bases. Trimming shortened V by 4 bases and J by 8 bases, and 15 bases separated the two germline ends. Germline values: CDR1 SGHRS, CDR2 YFSETQ. This CDR3 spans 13 amino acids. In DNA, the CDR3 is TGCGCCAGCAGCCTGGACAGAGCGTACGGCTACACCTTC. Translated, it gives CASSLDRAYGYTF.

This clonotype was recorded at least ten times. CDR3 protein: CASSHGRGTHQETQYF. The CDR3 DNA sequence: TGCGCCAGCAGCCATGGTAGAGGGACCCACCAAGAGACCCAGTACTTC. The chain couples TRBV4-1 to TRBJ2-5, with D perhaps matching TRBD1 or TRBD2 (5 bases each). Germline values: CDR1 MGHRA, CDR2 YSYEKL. V gave up 3 bases and J gave up 0 bases, with 14 bases separating them. CDR3 size: 16 residues.

The chain carries TRBV6-5 and TRBJ1-6; no clear D gene. The CDR3 extends over 13 amino acids. Germline V lookup: CDR1 MNHEY, CDR2 SVGAGI. V was trimmed by 6 bases and J by 8 bases, leaving 11 bases between them. The CDR3 is CASSTELDSPLHF. The CDR3 DNA is TGTGCCAGCAGCACCGAGTTGGATTCACCCCTCCACTTT.

CDR3 amino acids: CASSPPVRSPGNTIYF. CDR3 nucleotides: TGTGCCAGCTCACCACCGGTCAGGTCCCCTGGAAACACCATATATTTT. V and J are TRBV18 and TRBJ1-3; D unclear. The CDR3 extends over 16 amino acids. The V and J ends lost 0 bases and 2 bases respectively, with 11 bases between them. CDR1 and CDR2 (germline): KGHSH, LQKENI.

This clonotype was found a few times. The chain joins TRBV20-1 to TRBJ1-6; no reliable D call. V was shortened by 0 bases and J by 9 bases, with 15 bases between the two germline ends. Germline CDR1 reads DFQATT; CDR2 reads SNEGSKA (reference sequence). The CDR3 is made up of 15 amino acids. This CDR3 is CSAREDAGIGSPLHF. The CDR3 nucleotides read TGCAGTGCTAGAGAGGATGCGGGCATCGGTTCACCCCTCCACTTT.

This clonotype was recorded many times. This rearrangement joins TRBV10-3 to TRBJ1-2; D is unclear. The CDR3 extends over 14 amino acids. Germline CDR1 ENHRY, CDR2 SYGVKD. The V gene lost 2 bases and the J gene lost 4 bases, with 11 bases spanning the gap. The CDR3 sequence: CAISEGGTIYGYTF. DNA of the CDR3: TGTGCCATCAGTGAGGGCGGAACTATCTATGGCTACACCTTC.

This clonotype was seen a handful of times. This rearrangement joins TRBV12-3 or TRBV12-4 to TRBJ1-3, with D possibly being TRBD1 (6 bases). V was pared by 5 bases and J by 0 bases, with 11 bases between. The CDR3 contains 15 residues. CDR3: CASSTGFYSGNTIYF. CDR3 nucleotide sequence: TGTGCCAGCAGTACAGGGTTTTACTCTGGAAACACCATATATTTT.

This clonotype was observed a single time. V is TRBV12-3 or TRBV12-4 and J is TRBJ1-1; 7 nucleotides line up with TRBD1. The CDR3 consists of 14 residues. V gave up 6 bases and J gave up 3 bases; unmatched junction bases: 7. The CDR3 coding sequence is TGTGCCAGCAGGCCCAGGACAGGACACACTGAAGCTTTCTTT. Encoded protein: CASRPRTGHTEAFF.

A few counts support this clonotype. The chain recombines TRBV12-3 or TRBV12-4 with TRBJ2-7; D remains ambiguous. V gave up 4 bases and J gave up 6 bases, with 16 bases separating them. The CDR3 is 14 residues long. CDR3: CASSSSPQVSEQYF. The CDR3 DNA is TGTGCCAGCAGTTCGTCCCCCCAAGTGAGCGAGCAGTACTTC.

The chain is built from TRBV13 and TRBJ2-5; 11 bases align to TRBD2. V lost 1 base, J lost 5 bases, and 15 bases stayed unmatched. The CDR3 is 19 residues long. The germline V gene has CDR1 PRHDT and CDR2 FYEKMQ (reference sequence). DNA for the CDR3: TGTGCCAGCAGCTTAGCTAGCGGGGGGACTAACGTATTCCGGGAGACCCAGTACTTC. As protein: CASSLASGGTNVFRETQYF.

The V and J genes are TRBV29-1 and TRBJ1-1; the match to TRBD1 covers 7 bases. The CDR3 consists of 14 residues. The junction had 9 bases not matched to a gene; V was cut back by 4 bases and J by 4 bases. Germline CDR1 and CDR2: SQVTM and ANQGSEA. The CDR3 loop reads CSVGAGGRGTEAFF. Here the CDR3 DNA reads TGCAGCGTTGGGGCAGGGGGACGGGGCACTGAAGCTTTCTTT.

This clonotype was detected only a few times. J is TRBJ1-1 and V is TRBV5-1; D call uncertain. Germline V gene data show CDR1 as SGHRS and CDR2 as YFSETQ. V was cut by 0 bases and J by 0 bases, with 9 bases left in between. The CDR3 is made up of 15 amino acids. The CDR3 nucleotides read TGCGCCAGCAGCTTGGCAGGTACCATGAACACTGAAGCTTTCTTT. Translating gives CASSLAGTMNTEAFF. The complete variable domain, with remaining parts taken from reference TRBV5-1 and TRBJ1-1, reads KAGVTQTPRYLIKTRGQQVTLSCSPISGHRSVSWYQQTPGQGLQFLFEYFSETQRNKGNFPGRFSGRQFSNSRSEMNVSTLELGDSALYLCASSLAGTMNTEAFFGQGTRLTVV.

The chain is built from TRBV20-1 and TRBJ2-3; weak D call: TRBD2 (6 bases). V lost 3 bases and J lost 1, with 14 bases in between. Per germline, CDR1 DFQATT and CDR2 SNEGSKA (reference sequence). This CDR3 contains 15 residues. The DNA for the CDR3 is TGCAGTGCTAGGATTCGGGGGAATGGCACAGATACGCAGTATTTT. This encodes CSARIRGNGTDTQYF.

This clonotype was seen a few times. The chain links TRBV7-6 to TRBJ2-1, with 8 bases fitting TRBD1. In germline, CDR1 is SGHVS, CDR2 FNYEAQ. CDR3 size: 16 residues. V lost 2 bases and J lost 2; bases outside the gene matches: 5. The CDR3 nucleotides read TGTGCCAGCAGCTTACCGGACAGGGCTACCTACAATGAGCAGTTCTTC. It yields the protein CASSLPDRATYNEQFF.

V and J are TRBV5-1 and TRBJ1-3; possibly TRBD1 for D (6 bases). Trimming left V 2 bases short and J 3 bases short, with 12 bases between. Germline CDR1 and CDR2: SGHRS and YFSETQ. The CDR3 extends over 15 amino acids. The CDR3 DNA reads as TGCGCCAGCAGCTTAGCCGGCAGGGGTGGAAACACCATATATTTT. It is translated as CASSLAGRGGNTIYF.

The CDR3 sequence: CAVGVDEQYF. In DNA form, the CDR3 reads TGTGCGGTGGGGGTGGACGAGCAGTACTTC. The V and J genes are TRBV28 and TRBJ2-7; TRBD1 or TRBD2 may be the D gene (5 bases each). This CDR3 is 10 amino acids long. CDR1 and CDR2 from the germline V gene are MDHEN and SYDVKM.

The chain has TRBV7-2 and TRBJ1-5, with D uncertain. The CDR3 is 14 residues long. V lost 1 base, J lost 9 bases, and 13 bases lay in between. Germline loops: CDR1 SGHTA, CDR2 FQGNSA. CDR3 DNA: TGTGCCAGCAGCTTAGATCCTGCGCCCAGGCCCCAGCATTTT. As protein: CASSLDPAPRPQHF.

The V gene is TRBV18, the J gene TRBJ2-5; tentatively, D is TRBD2 (7 bases). Trimming cost V 5 bases and J 2 bases, with 12 bases left between them. Germline V lookup: CDR1 KGHSH, CDR2 LQKENI. The CDR3 has 14 residues. The CDR3 is CASSTGGLQETQYF. The CDR3 DNA follows: TGTGCCAGCTCAACCGGGGGGCTACAAGAGACCCAGTACTTC.

This clonotype was detected only a few times. CDR3: CASSPPGQGGINEQYF. CDR3 DNA: TGTGCCAGCAGCCCCCCCGGACAGGGGGGGATAAACGAGCAGTACTTC. The chain uses TRBV28 and TRBJ2-7, with TRBD1 identical over 10 bases. Looked up from germline, CDR1 is MDHEN and CDR2 is SYDVKM. V shed 6 bases, J shed 5 bases, and the junction held 13 bases outside the gene matches. The CDR3 has 16 residues.

V usage is TRBV18 and J usage is TRBJ2-5; no firm D call. Per the germline V gene, CDR1 is KGHSH and CDR2 is LQKENI. V lost 6 bases, J lost 6 bases, and 11 bases lay in between. The CDR3 is 12 amino acids. CDR3 protein: CASSANEKTQYF. For the CDR3, the DNA is TGTGCCAGCTCGGCTAACGAGAAGACCCAGTACTTC.

This rearrangement joins TRBV27 to TRBJ2-4; D might be TRBD1 or TRBD2, each matching 5 bases. The germline V gene encodes CDR1 MNHEY and CDR2 SMNVEV (reference sequence). The length of the CDR3 is 16 residues. Trimming took off 0 bases at V and 7 bases at J, with 16 bases between the two ends. The chain's CDR3 is CASSLSRDPAINIQYF. The DNA for the CDR3 is TGTGCCAGCAGTTTATCCCGGGACCCCGCGATCAACATTCAGTACTTC.

There are a few counts of this clonotype. This rearrangement joins TRBV28 to TRBJ2-1; the match to TRBD1 covers 7 bases. Germline values: CDR1 MDHEN, CDR2 SYDVKM. This CDR3 region has 15 residues. V was pared by 3 bases and J by 5 bases, with 7 bases of the junction left unmatched. The CDR3 nucleotides read TGTGCCAGCAGTTTCCCCGGGACAGCCAACAATGAGCAGTTCTTC. Protein sequence: CASSFPGTANNEQFF.

The chain employs TRBV20-1 and TRBJ1-1; 11 nucleotides match TRBD1. The germline CDR1 and CDR2 sequences are DFQATT and SNEGSKA (reference sequence). V gave up 1 base and J gave up 5 bases; unmatched junction bases: 3. This CDR3 has 14 amino acids. As DNA, the CDR3 is TGCAGTGCTAGAGTGGGGACAGGGGGGACTGAAGCTTTCTTT. Translation gives CSARVGTGGTEAFF.